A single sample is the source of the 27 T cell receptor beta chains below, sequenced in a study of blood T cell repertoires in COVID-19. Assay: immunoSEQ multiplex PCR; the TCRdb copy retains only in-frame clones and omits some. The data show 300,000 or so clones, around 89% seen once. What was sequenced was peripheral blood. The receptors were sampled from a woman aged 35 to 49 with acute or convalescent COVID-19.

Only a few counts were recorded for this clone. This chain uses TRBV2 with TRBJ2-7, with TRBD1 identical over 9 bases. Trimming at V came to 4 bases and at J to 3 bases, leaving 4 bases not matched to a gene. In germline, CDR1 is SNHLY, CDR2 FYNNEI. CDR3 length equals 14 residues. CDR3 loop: CASSASGQGYEQYV. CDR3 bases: TGTGCCAGCAGTGCCTCGGGACAGGGCTACGAGCAGTACGTC.

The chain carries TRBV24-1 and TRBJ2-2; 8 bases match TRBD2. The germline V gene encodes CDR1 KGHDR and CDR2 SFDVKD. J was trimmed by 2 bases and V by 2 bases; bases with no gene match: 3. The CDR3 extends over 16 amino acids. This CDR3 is CATSDSGGANTGELFF. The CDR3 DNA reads TGTGCCACCAGTGATTCCGGGGGGGCCAACACCGGGGAGCTGTTTTTT.

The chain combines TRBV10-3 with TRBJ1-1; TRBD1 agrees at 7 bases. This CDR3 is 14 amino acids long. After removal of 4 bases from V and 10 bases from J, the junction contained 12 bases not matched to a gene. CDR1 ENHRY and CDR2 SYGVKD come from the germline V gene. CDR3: CAISGRTGGLGAFF. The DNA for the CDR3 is TGTGCCATCAGTGGGAGGACAGGAGGCTTAGGAGCTTTCTTT.

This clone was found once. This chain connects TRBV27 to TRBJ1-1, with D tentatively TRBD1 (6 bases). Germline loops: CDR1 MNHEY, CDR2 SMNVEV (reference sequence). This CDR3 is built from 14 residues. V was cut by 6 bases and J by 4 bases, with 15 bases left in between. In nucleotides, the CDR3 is TGTGCCAGCAGCAAAGGGGACATAAGCACTGAAGCTTTCTTT. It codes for CASSKGDISTEAFF.

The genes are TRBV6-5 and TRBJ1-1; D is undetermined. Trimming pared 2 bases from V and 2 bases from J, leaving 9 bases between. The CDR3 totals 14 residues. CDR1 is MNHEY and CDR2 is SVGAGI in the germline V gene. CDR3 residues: CASSYAESNTEAFF. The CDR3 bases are TGTGCCAGCAGTTACGCGGAATCCAACACTGAAGCTTTCTTT.

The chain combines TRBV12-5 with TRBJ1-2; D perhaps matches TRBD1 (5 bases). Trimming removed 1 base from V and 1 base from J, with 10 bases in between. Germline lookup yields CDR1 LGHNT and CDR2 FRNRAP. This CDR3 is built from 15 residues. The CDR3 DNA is TGTGCTAGTGGTTTGGCCAAAGGGGTTAACTATGGCTACACCTTC. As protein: CASGLAKGVNYGYTF.

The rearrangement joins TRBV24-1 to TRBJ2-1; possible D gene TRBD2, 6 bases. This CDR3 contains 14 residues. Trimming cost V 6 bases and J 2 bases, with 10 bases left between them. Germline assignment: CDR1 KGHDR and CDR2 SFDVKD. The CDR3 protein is CATSLGTAYNEQFF. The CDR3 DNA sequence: TGTGCCACCAGTCTTGGGACTGCCTACAATGAGCAGTTCTTC.

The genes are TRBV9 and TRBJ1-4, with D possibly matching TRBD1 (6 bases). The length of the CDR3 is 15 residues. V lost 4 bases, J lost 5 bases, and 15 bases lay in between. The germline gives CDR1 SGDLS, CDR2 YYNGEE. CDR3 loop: CASSKQHGQNEKLFF. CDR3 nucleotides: TGTGCCAGCAGCAAGCAGCACGGACAGAATGAAAAACTGTTTTTT.

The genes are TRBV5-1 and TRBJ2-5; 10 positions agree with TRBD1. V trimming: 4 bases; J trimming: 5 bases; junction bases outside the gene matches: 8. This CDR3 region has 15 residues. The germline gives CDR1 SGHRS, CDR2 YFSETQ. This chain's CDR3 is CASSPGTGVGETQYF. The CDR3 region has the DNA TGCGCCAGCAGCCCAGGGACAGGGGTTGGGGAGACCCAGTACTTC.

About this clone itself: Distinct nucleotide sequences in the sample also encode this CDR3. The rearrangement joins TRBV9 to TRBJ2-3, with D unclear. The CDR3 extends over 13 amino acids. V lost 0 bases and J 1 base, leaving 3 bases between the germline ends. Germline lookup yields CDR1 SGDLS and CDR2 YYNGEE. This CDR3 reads CASSVAGTDTQYF. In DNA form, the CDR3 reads TGTGCCAGCAGCGTAGCAGGCACAGATACGCAGTATTTT.

For the CDR3, the DNA is TGTGCCAGCAGCCAAGCGGACAGGGACAGTCAGCCCCAGCATTTT. Amino acids: CASSQADRDSQPQHF. This chain links TRBV4-2 with TRBJ1-5, with TRBD1 identical over 8 bases. The CDR3 contains 15 residues. Germline V lookup: CDR1 LGHNA, CDR2 YNFKEQ. V lost 1 base, J lost 6 bases, and 5 bases stayed unmatched.

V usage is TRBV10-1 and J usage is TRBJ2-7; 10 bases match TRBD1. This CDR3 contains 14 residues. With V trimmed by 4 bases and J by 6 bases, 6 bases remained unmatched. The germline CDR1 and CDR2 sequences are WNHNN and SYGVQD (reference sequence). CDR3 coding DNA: TGCGCCAGCAGTGTATGGACAGGGGGTGCCGAGCAGTACGTC. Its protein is CASSVWTGGAEQYV.

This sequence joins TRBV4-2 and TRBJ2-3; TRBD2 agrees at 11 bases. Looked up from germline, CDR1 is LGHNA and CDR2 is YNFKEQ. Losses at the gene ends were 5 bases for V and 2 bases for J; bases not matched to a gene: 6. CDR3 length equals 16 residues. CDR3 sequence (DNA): TGTGCCAGCAGCGGCCCTAGCGGGGGGAACACAGATACGCAGTATTTT. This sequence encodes CASSGPSGGNTDTQYF.

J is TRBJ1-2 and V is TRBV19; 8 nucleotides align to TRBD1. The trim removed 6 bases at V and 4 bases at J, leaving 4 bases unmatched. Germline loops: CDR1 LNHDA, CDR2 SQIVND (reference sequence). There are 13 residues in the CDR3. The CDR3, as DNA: TGTGCCAGTAGCGACAGGGGTCCCTATGGCTACACCTTC. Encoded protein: CASSDRGPYGYTF.

The CDR3 region is CASSAGTGNQPQHF. CDR3 in DNA: TGTGCCAGCAGCGCAGGGACAGGGAATCAGCCCCAGCATTTT. This sequence joins TRBV9 and TRBJ1-5; TRBD1 agrees at 9 bases. In germline, CDR1 is SGDLS, CDR2 YYNGEE. The CDR3 spans 14 residues. With 3 bases clipped from V and 4 bases from J, the junction kept 2 bases outside the gene matches.

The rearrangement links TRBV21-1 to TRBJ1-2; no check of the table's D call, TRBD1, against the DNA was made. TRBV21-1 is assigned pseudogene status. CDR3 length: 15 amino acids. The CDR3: CASSRRDTTNYGYTF. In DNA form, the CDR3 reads TGTGCCAGCAGCCGACGTGACACAACTAACTATGGCTACACCTTC.

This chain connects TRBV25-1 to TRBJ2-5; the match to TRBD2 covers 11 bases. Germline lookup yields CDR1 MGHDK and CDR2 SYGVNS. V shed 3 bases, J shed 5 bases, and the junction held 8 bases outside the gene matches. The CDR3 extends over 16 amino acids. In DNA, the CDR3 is TGTGCCAGCAGTGAGGGTAGCGGGGGGGCCGTGGAGACCCAGTACTTC. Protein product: CASSEGSGGAVETQYF.

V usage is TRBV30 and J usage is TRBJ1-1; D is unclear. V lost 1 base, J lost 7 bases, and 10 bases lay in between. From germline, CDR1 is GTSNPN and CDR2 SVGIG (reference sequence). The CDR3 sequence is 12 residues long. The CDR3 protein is CAWSAGRVEAFF. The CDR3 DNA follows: TGTGCCTGGAGTGCGGGGAGGGTTGAAGCTTTCTTT. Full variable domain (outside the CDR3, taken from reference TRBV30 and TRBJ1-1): SQTIHQWPATLVQPVGSPLSLECTVEGTSNPNLYWYRQAAGRGLQLLFYSVGIGQISSEVPQNLSASRPQDRQFILSSKKLLLSDSGFYLCAWSAGRVEAFFGQGTRLTVV.

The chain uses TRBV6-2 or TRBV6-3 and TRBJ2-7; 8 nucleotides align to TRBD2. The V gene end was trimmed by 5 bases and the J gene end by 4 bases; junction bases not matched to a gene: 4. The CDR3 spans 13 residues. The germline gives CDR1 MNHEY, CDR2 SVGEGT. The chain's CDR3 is CASSRRGDYEQYV. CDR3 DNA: TGTGCCAGCAGTAGGCGGGGGGATTACGAGCAGTACGTC.

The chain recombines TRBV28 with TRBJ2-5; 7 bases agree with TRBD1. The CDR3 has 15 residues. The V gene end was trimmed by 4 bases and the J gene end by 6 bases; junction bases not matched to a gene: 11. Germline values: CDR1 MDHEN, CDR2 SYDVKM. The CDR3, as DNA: TGTGCCAGCAGTTCACCGGGGACAGTCTATAAGACCCAGTACTTC. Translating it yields CASSSPGTVYKTQYF.

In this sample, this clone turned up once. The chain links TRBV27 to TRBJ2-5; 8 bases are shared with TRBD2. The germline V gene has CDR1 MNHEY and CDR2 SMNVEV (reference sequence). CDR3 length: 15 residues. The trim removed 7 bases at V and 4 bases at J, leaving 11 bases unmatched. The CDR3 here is CASTKLGGAGETQYF. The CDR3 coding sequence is TGTGCCAGCACCAAACTCGGGGGGGCGGGAGAGACCCAGTACTTC.

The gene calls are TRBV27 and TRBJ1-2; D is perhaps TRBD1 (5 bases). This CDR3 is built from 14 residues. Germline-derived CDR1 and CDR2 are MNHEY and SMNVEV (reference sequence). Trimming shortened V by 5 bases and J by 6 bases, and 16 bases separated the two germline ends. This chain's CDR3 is CASSPYAGVDGYTF. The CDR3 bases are TGTGCCAGCAGTCCCTATGCGGGGGTCGATGGCTACACCTTC.

The DNA for the CDR3 is TGTGCCAGCAATCTAGCGGGGCGTCGCAATGAGCAGTTCTTC. It codes for CASNLAGRRNEQFF. The V and J genes are TRBV4-2 and TRBJ2-1; 9 bases map to TRBD2. Germline lookup yields CDR1 LGHNA and CDR2 YNFKEQ. The length of the CDR3 is 14 residues. V shed 7 bases and J 6 bases; nucleotides not matched to a gene: 7.

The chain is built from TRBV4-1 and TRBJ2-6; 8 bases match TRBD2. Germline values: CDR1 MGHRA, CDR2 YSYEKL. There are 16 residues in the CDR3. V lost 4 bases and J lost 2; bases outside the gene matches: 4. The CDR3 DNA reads TGCGCCAGCAGCCTCCGACTAGCGCCTGGGGCCAACGTCCTGACTTTC. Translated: CASSLRLAPGANVLTF.

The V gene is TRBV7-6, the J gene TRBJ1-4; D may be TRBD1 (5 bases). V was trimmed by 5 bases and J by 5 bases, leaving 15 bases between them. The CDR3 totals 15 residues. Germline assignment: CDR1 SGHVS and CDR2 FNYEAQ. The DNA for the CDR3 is TGTGCCAGCAGCCCCTCGGGGGGGTCAAATGAAAAACTGTTTTTT. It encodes CASSPSGGSNEKLFF. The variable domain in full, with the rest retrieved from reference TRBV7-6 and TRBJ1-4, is GAGVSQSPRYKVTKRGQDVALRCDPISGHVSLYWYRQALGQGPEFLTYFNYEAQQDKSGLPNDRFSAERPEGSISTLTIQRTEQRDSAMYRCASSPSGGSNEKLFFGSGTQLSVL.

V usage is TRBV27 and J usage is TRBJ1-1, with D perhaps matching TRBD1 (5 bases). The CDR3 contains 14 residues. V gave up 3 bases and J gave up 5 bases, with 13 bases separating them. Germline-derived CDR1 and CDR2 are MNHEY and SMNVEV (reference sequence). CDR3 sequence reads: CASSFTAGRTEAFF. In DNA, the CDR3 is TGTGCCAGCAGTTTCACGGCAGGGCGGACTGAAGCTTTCTTT.

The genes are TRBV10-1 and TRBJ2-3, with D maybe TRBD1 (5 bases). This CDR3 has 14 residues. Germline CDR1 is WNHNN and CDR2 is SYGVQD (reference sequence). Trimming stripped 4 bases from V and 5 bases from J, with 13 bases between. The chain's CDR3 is CASSGNPTGDTQYF. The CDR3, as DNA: TGCGCCAGCAGTGGCAACCCCACAGGAGATACGCAGTATTTT.